The source of this TCR beta chain is a study of blood T cell repertoires in COVID-19. For the study at large: The samples span acute and convalescent COVID-19 from the United States, Italy and Spain. The cDNA or gDNA used as material had been derived from T cells, B-cell-depleted T cells, or PBMCs.

V was trimmed by 2 bases and J by 3 bases, leaving 7 bases between them. Germline values: CDR1 LNHDA, CDR2 SQIVND (reference sequence). This CDR3 contains 13 residues. Individuals drawn from approximately 22 US areas were about 18 to 95 years old. The sample holds one count of this clone. The table came from immunoSEQ multiplex PCR; TCRdb's copy has only in-frame clones and leaves some out. The data show about 220,000 clones, around 83% seen once. The material sequenced was PBMCs or T cells enriched from blood (not recorded which). The chain is built from TRBV19 and TRBJ1-1, with unresolved D. The receptor was isolated from a woman in her thirties or forties who had recovered from COVID-19. The CDR3 DNA follows: TGTGCCAGTAGTATATCCCTCGACACTGAAGCTTTCTTT. As protein: CASSISLDTEAFF.